A single TCR beta chain is shown here with its context. The antigen is undetermined. Germline V gives CDR1 MDHEN, CDR2 SYDVKM. This CDR3 has 13 amino acids. The ends were cut back, 6 bases at V and 2 bases at J, with 8 bases in the middle. The data were taken from a study of cytomegalovirus exposure and HLA in healthy donors. Study-wide background: The same platform was used for the roughly 120 validation repertoires as for the approximately 730 first-cohort repertoires, as reported in a later analysis. Whole-study results and caveats: Clusters of TCRs from the first cohort tended to co-occur in the 100 to 150 validation repertoires (as a later analysis found). Reported performance of the classifier showed diagnosis of cytomegalovirus status with high specificity and sensitivity. TCR beta chains numbering 164 were designated cytomegalovirus-associated.

Assay: immunoSEQ multiplex PCR; the TCRdb copy retains only in-frame clones and omits some. The data contain some 90,000 clones, approximately 96% of them singletons. Sequencing input: PBMCs. The TCR originated in a man between 18 and 35 years old in good health and CMV-seronegative. V and J are TRBV28 and TRBJ2-1; D perhaps matches TRBD1 (5 bases). The CDR3 loop is CASRAGTYNEQFF. As DNA, the CDR3 is TGTGCCAGCAGGGCAGGGACCTACAATGAGCAGTTCTTC.